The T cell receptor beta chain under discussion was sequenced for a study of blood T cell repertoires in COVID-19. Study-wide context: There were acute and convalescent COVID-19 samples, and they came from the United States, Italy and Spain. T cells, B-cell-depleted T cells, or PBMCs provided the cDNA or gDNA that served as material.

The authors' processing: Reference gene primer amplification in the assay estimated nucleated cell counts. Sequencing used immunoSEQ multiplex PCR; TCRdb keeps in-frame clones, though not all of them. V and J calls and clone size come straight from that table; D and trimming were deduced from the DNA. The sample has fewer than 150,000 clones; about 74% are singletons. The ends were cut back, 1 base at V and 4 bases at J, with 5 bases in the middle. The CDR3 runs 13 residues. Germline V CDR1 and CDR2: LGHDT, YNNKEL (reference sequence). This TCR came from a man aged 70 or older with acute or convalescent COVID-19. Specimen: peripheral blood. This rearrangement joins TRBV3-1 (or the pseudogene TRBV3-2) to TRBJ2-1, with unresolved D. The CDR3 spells CASSQGAYNEQFF. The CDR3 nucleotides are TGTGCCAGCAGCCAAGGGGCGTACAATGAGCAGTTCTTC.